This TCR beta chain was obtained from a study of CD8 T cells in ankylosing spondylitis. The CDR3 has 16 amino acids. V was trimmed by 5 bases and J by 0 bases, leaving 15 bases between them. CDR1 and CDR2 (germline): MNHNS, SASEGT. This clonotype came up many times. TCRdb redid the calling of the 5' RACE reads with MiXCR, one entry per CDR3 protein. In the table there are more than 200,000 distinct CDR3 sequences, 20% to 30% of which are singletons. The receptor comes from a male donor with ankylosing spondylitis or in good health (not recorded which). Sequences were obtained from blood, either unsorted or a sorted T cell fraction (not recorded which). The chain uses TRBV6-1 and TRBJ2-3; no reliable D call. The CDR3 loop is CASSPRARASTDTQYF. Here the CDR3 DNA reads TGTGCCAGCAGTCCCCGGGCTAGAGCGAGCACAGATACGCAGTATTTT.